The 5 T cell receptor beta chains presented below share a single source sample, sequenced in a study of blood T cell repertoires in COVID-19. Using immunoSEQ multiplex PCR, the repertoire was profiled, and TCRdb retains in-frame clones only, with some absent. The sample has approximately 300,000 clones, roughly 90% seen once; the top ten hold around 18%. Sequencing was performed on PBMCs or T cells enriched from blood (not recorded which). The receptors derive from a woman in her twenties or thirties who had recovered from COVID-19.

The chain combines TRBV4-3 with TRBJ1-1; 8 bases match TRBD1. This CDR3 has 16 residues. V lost 4 bases to trimming and J lost 0 bases; unmatched junction nucleotides: 7. CDR1 is LGHNA, CDR2 YSLEER, per germline. This chain's CDR3 is CASSRGADRVNTEAFF. The CDR3 DNA follows: TGCGCCAGCAGCCGAGGGGCGGACAGGGTGAACACTGAAGCTTTCTTT.

The gene calls are TRBV4-1 and TRBJ1-1, with TRBD1 as a possible D gene (5 bases). V was cut by 4 bases and J by 1 base, with 13 bases left in between. Germline V gene data show CDR1 as MGHRA and CDR2 as YSYEKL. The CDR3 length is 15 residues. The CDR3 here is CASSRARGGNTEAFF. DNA for the CDR3: TGCGCCAGCAGCCGGGCTCGGGGGGGGAACACTGAAGCTTTCTTT.

V usage is TRBV2 and J usage is TRBJ1-2; TRBD1 is a possible D gene (5 bases). Trimming removed 7 bases from V and 7 bases from J, with 16 bases in between. The CDR3 sequence is 13 residues long. Germline values: CDR1 SNHLY, CDR2 FYNNEI. This CDR3 reads CASTEQWGGGYTF. For the CDR3, the DNA is TGTGCCAGCACAGAACAGTGGGGCGGTGGCTACACCTTC.

This clone has only a few counts. The genes are TRBV7-8 and TRBJ2-3; 8 bases match TRBD2. The CDR3 length is 17 residues. The V gene's germline CDR1 is SGHVS and CDR2 FQNEAQ. The V and J ends lost 5 bases and 4 bases, in that order; junction bases with no gene match: 14. Here the CDR3 DNA reads TGTGCCAGCAGCCCCGTATCGCGGGGGCGGGGGGCAGATACGCAGTATTTT. This sequence encodes CASSPVSRGRGADTQYF.

V gene TRBV4-1 combines with J gene TRBJ1-1; possibly TRBD1 for D (5 bases). Trimming cost V 1 base and J 1 base, with 13 bases left between them. The V gene's germline CDR1 is MGHRA and CDR2 YSYEKL. This CDR3 has 16 residues. The CDR3 loop reads CASSQAWPQGNTEAFF. Here the CDR3 DNA reads TGCGCCAGCAGCCAAGCCTGGCCCCAGGGGAACACTGAAGCTTTCTTT.